Presented here are 32 T cell receptor beta chains from one specimen sequenced in a study of OX40 agonist ivuxolimab in advanced cancers. Only in-frame clones appear in the TCRdb table, and some are missing; sequencing was by immunoSEQ multiplex PCR. The repertoire holds approximately 100,000 clones, with roughly 90% as singletons. The sample in question was CD4+ or CD8+ T cells sorted from blood, obtained in a trial of the OX40 agonist ivuxolimab. These TCRs come from an adult with an advanced solid tumor such as melanoma, head and neck, liver or kidney cancer.

J is TRBJ1-2 and V is TRBV7-9; D possibly corresponds to TRBD1 (6 bases). This CDR3 contains 13 residues. The germline V and J ends were trimmed by 8 bases and 4 bases, with 14 bases remaining between them. The germline V gene has CDR1 SEHNR and CDR2 FQNEAQ (reference sequence). DNA of the CDR3: TGTGCCAGCGCGAAAGGGACATTCTATGGCTACACCTTC. Amino acid sequence: CASAKGTFYGYTF.

V is TRBV5-1 and J is TRBJ1-4; 7 nucleotides match TRBD1. The CDR3 covers 15 residues. Unmatched junction bases numbered 6, after V lost 3 bases and J lost 4 bases. The germline V gene encodes CDR1 SGHRS and CDR2 YFSETQ. The CDR3 DNA sequence: TGCGCCAGCAGCTGGACGGGACAGCTTAATGAAAAACTGTTTTTT. Translation: CASSWTGQLNEKLFF. Supplemented by reference TRBV5-1 and TRBJ1-4, the full variable domain reads KAGVTQTPRYLIKTRGQQVTLSCSPISGHRSVSWYQQTPGQGLQFLFEYFSETQRNKGNFPGRFSGRQFSNSRSEMNVSTLELGDSALYLCASSWTGQLNEKLFFGSGTQLSVL.

The chain is built from TRBV6-6 and TRBJ1-5, with 7 bases lining up with TRBD1. V lost 2 bases and J lost 4; bases outside the gene matches: 2. The germline V gene has CDR1 MNHNY and CDR2 SVGAGI (reference sequence). The CDR3 length is 14 residues. CDR3 sequence reads: CASSYPQGNQPQHF. CDR3 DNA sequence: TGTGCCAGCAGTTACCCACAGGGGAATCAGCCCCAGCATTTT.

The chain is built from TRBV20-1 and TRBJ1-1; no reliable D call. The CDR3 consists of 11 residues. Trimming stripped 3 bases from V and 8 bases from J, with 10 bases between. The V gene's germline CDR1 is DFQATT and CDR2 SNEGSKA (reference sequence). The CDR3 spells CSARPDVEAFF. The CDR3 nucleotides are TGCAGTGCTAGGCCTGATGTAGAAGCTTTCTTT.

The chain uses TRBV2 and TRBJ1-2; possibly TRBD1 for D (5 bases). Germline V gene sequence: CDR1 SNHLY, CDR2 FYNNEI. The CDR3 extends over 13 amino acids. V was trimmed by 7 bases and J by 0 bases, leaving 9 bases between them. The CDR3 nucleotides read TGTGCCAGCACGACAGCCACTAACTATGGCTACACCTTC. This sequence encodes CASTTATNYGYTF.

The genes are TRBV7-8 and TRBJ1-3; weak D call: TRBD1 (6 bases). Deletions cut 1 base from V and 3 bases from J, with 10 bases between. The CDR3 length is 15 residues. The germline V gene has CDR1 SGHVS and CDR2 FQNEAQ. CDR3 sequence (DNA): TGTGCCAGCAGCTTAGGGGGAGGGGGTGGAAACACCATATATTTT. This encodes CASSLGGGGGNTIYF. Full variable domain (rest looked up from reference TRBV7-8 and TRBJ1-3): GAGVSQSPRYKVAKRGQDVALRCDPISGHVSLFWYQQALGQGPEFLTYFQNEAQLDKSGLPSDRFFAERPEGSVSTLKIQRTQQEDSAVYLCASSLGGGGGNTIYFGEGSWLTVV.

The V gene is TRBV7-8, the J gene TRBJ1-5; D remains unclear. CDR1 is SGHVS, CDR2 FQNEAQ, per germline. The CDR3 is made up of 15 amino acids. V gave up 2 bases and J gave up 2 bases, with 10 bases separating them. This CDR3 reads CASSLRRAGNQPQHF. CDR3 nucleotide sequence: TGTGCCAGCAGCTTACGGAGGGCAGGCAATCAGCCCCAGCATTTT.

The chain is built from TRBV7-3 and TRBJ2-7, with 10 positions matching TRBD1. The CDR3 runs to 13 residues. Germline V gene data show CDR1 as SGHTA and CDR2 as FQGTGA. V shed 6 bases, J shed 5 bases, and the junction held 4 bases outside the gene matches. The CDR3 DNA reads as TGTGCCAGCAGGGGACAGGGGAGCGACGAGCAGTACTTC. Protein product: CASRGQGSDEQYF. Supplemented by reference TRBV7-3 and TRBJ2-7, the full variable domain reads GAGVSQTPSNKVTEKGKYVELRCDPISGHTALYWYRQSLGQGPEFLIYFQGTGAADDSGLPNDRFFAVRPEGSVSTLKIQRTERGDSAVYLCASRGQGSDEQYFGPGTRLTVT.

The chain combines TRBV9 with TRBJ2-3; 13 bases match TRBD2. V was clipped by 4 bases and J by 7 bases; unmatched bases: 9. CDR1 is SGDLS, CDR2 YYNGEE, per germline. The length of the CDR3 is 16 residues. CDR3 loop: CASSSRTSGGWNTQYF. The CDR3 coding sequence is TGTGCCAGCAGCTCCCGGACTAGCGGGGGCTGGAATACGCAGTATTTT.

The chain carries TRBV4-3 and TRBJ2-7; 10 nucleotides agree with TRBD1. CDR1 and CDR2 (germline): LGHNA, YSLEER. The length of the CDR3 is 18 residues. Trimming removed 0 bases from V and 0 bases from J; junction bases left unmatched: 8. DNA of the CDR3: TGCGCCAGCAGCCAAGATATAGGGACAGGGGCTAGCTCCTACGAGCAGTACTTC. This encodes CASSQDIGTGASSYEQYF.

The table lists this clone with a count of one. This sequence joins TRBV19 and TRBJ1-6; 9 bases match TRBD1. CDR3 length: 15 amino acids. Germline V CDR1 and CDR2: LNHDA, SQIVND (reference sequence). V lost 5 bases to trimming and J lost 7 bases; unmatched junction nucleotides: 6. CDR3 residues: CASSGDRELNSPLHF. DNA of the CDR3: TGTGCCAGTAGTGGGGACAGGGAGTTAAATTCACCCCTCCACTTT.

The chain joins TRBV7-9 to TRBJ2-1, with 8 bases fitting TRBD1. The V gene end was trimmed by 5 bases and the J gene end by 0 bases; junction bases not matched to a gene: 6. Germline values: CDR1 SEHNR, CDR2 FQNEAQ (reference sequence). The CDR3 has 16 residues. For the CDR3, the DNA is TGTGCCAGCAGCCTACCAACAGGGGGCTCCTACAATGAGCAGTTCTTC. Encoded protein: CASSLPTGGSYNEQFF.

J is TRBJ2-1 and V is TRBV4-3; D may be TRBD2 (7 bases). Trimming took 0 bases from V and 8 from J, leaving 17 bases between them. From germline, CDR1 is LGHNA and CDR2 YSLEER. CDR3 length: 16 amino acids. The CDR3 DNA follows: TGCGCCAGCAGCCAAGAGGGAGGGGGGCCTTTAGATGAGCAGTTCTTC. Translating gives CASSQEGGGPLDEQFF.

The rearrangement links TRBV28 to TRBJ1-1, with no clear D. Trimming took 7 bases from V and 8 from J, leaving 11 bases between them. CDR3 length: 11 residues. CDR1 is MDHEN and CDR2 is SYDVKM in the germline V gene. CDR3 residues: CASKDPREAFF. DNA for the CDR3: TGTGCCAGCAAAGATCCCCGGGAAGCTTTCTTT.

About this clone itself: An end of the junction does not agree with germline; a read error may underlie this. V gene TRBV7-7 combines with J gene TRBJ1-6, with TRBD1 as a possible D gene (5 bases). Looked up from germline, CDR1 is SSHAT and CDR2 is FNYEAQ (reference sequence). This CDR3 is 15 amino acids long. CDR3 sequence: CASSSPGRKNSPLHF. In DNA form, the CDR3 reads TGTGCTAGCAGCTCTCCGGGACGAAAAAATTCACCCCTCCACTTT.

V and J are TRBV7-2 and TRBJ2-7, with D unresolved. Germline loops: CDR1 SGHTA, CDR2 FQGNSA. The CDR3 has 13 amino acids. The V end lost 5 bases, the J end lost 6 bases, and 14 bases lay between the germline ends. Written as DNA, the CDR3 is TGTGCCAGCAGCCCCCCACCTTTTGGCGAGCAGTACTTC. This sequence encodes CASSPPPFGEQYF. Full variable domain (missing parts from reference TRBV7-2 and TRBJ2-7): GAGVSQSPSNKVTEKGKDVELRCDPISGHTALYWYRQSLGQGLEFLIYFQGNSAPDKSGLPSDRFSAERTGGSVSTLTIQRTQQEDSAVYLCASSPPPFGEQYFGPGTRLTVT.

The chain employs TRBV5-1 and TRBJ2-7; D not certain. The CDR3 spans 11 residues. Per the germline V gene, CDR1 is SGHRS and CDR2 is YFSETQ. The V end was cut by 7 bases, the J end by 5 bases, with 10 bases between. The CDR3 DNA reads TGCGCCAGCGGCCACCTGGACGAGCAGTACTTC. It codes for CASGHLDEQYF.

This chain links TRBV6-5 with TRBJ1-2; D unclear. The CDR3 contains 13 residues. The V gene lost 6 bases and the J gene lost 8 bases, with 16 bases spanning the gap. Per the germline V gene, CDR1 is MNHEY and CDR2 is SVGAGI. The CDR3 region is CASRGAGLVGYTF. The CDR3 DNA reads as TGTGCCAGCAGGGGCGCAGGACTGGTCGGCTACACCTTC.

This chain connects TRBV5-6 to TRBJ1-2; 7 positions agree with TRBD1. J lost 4 bases, V lost 2 bases, and 2 bases had no gene match. The CDR3 loop spans 13 amino acids. Germline CDR1 is SGHDT and CDR2 is YYEEEE. The CDR3 DNA sequence: TGTGCCAGCAGCTTTCAGGGGGGCTATGGCTACACCTTC. This gives the protein CASSFQGGYGYTF.

The V gene is TRBV9, the J gene TRBJ2-5; D gene uncertain. Germline lookup yields CDR1 SGDLS and CDR2 YYNGEE. Trimming took 6 bases from V and 5 from J, leaving 14 bases between them. The CDR3 length is 13 residues. The CDR3 bases are TGTGCCAGCAACACCGTGACCGGGGAGACCCAGTACTTC. The encoded protein is CASNTVTGETQYF.

As DNA, the CDR3 is TGCGCCAGCAGCGGCCGGACAGGGCCAAATTCACCCCTCCACTTT. Translated: CASSGRTGPNSPLHF. The chain links TRBV4-3 to TRBJ1-6, with TRBD1 identical over 8 bases. Unmatched junction bases numbered 7, after V lost 5 bases and J lost 7 bases. The germline gives CDR1 LGHNA, CDR2 YSLEER. The CDR3 spans 15 residues.

The J gene is TRBJ2-5, the V gene TRBV30, with 15 bases that match TRBD2. Trimming took 3 bases from V and 5 from J; bases not matched to a gene: 1. The CDR3 is made up of 14 amino acids. Germline values: CDR1 GTSNPN, CDR2 SVGIG (reference sequence). The CDR3 DNA reads TGTGCCTGGAGGGGACTAGCGGGGGGCGAGACCCAGTACTTC. This sequence encodes CAWRGLAGGETQYF.

The chain employs TRBV18 and TRBJ1-1; D is ambiguous. Germline loops: CDR1 KGHSH, CDR2 LQKENI. Trimming took 0 bases from V and 0 from J, leaving 5 bases between them. This CDR3 has 14 residues. The CDR3: CASSPPSVNTEAFF. The CDR3 DNA follows: TGTGCCAGCTCACCACCGTCGGTGAACACTGAAGCTTTCTTT.

The chain joins TRBV28 to TRBJ1-5, with D unresolved. V was pared by 5 bases and J by 4 bases, with 12 bases between. CDR1 MDHEN and CDR2 SYDVKM come from the germline V gene. The CDR3 spans 14 residues. The CDR3 DNA sequence: TGTGCCAGCAGTGGGGTAATGCTGAATCAGCCCCAGCATTTT. It yields the protein CASSGVMLNQPQHF.

The genes are TRBV6-5 and TRBJ1-5; tentatively, D is TRBD1 (5 bases). Trimming took off 6 bases at V and 0 bases at J, with 12 bases between the two ends. The CDR3 extends over 15 amino acids. Looked up from germline, CDR1 is MNHEY and CDR2 is SVGAGI. The CDR3 is CASRRGTDSNQPQHF. CDR3 nucleotide sequence: TGTGCCAGCAGGCGCGGGACGGATAGCAATCAGCCCCAGCATTTT.

The chain couples TRBV28 to TRBJ1-1; weak D call: TRBD1 (6 bases). Germline lookup yields CDR1 MDHEN and CDR2 SYDVKM. The CDR3 covers 16 residues. Trimming took off 6 bases at V and 4 bases at J, with 21 bases between the two ends. The CDR3 sequence is CASRGAGVVLVTEAFF. DNA for the CDR3: TGTGCCAGCAGGGGGGCGGGGGTAGTGTTGGTCACTGAAGCTTTCTTT.

The rearrangement uses TRBV7-8 and TRBJ1-5; 7 nucleotides match TRBD1. J was trimmed by 6 bases and V by 5 bases; bases with no gene match: 7. There are 14 residues in the CDR3. The germline CDR1 and CDR2 sequences are SGHVS and FQNEAQ. The CDR3 is CASSTTGRSQPQHF. In nucleotides, the CDR3 is TGTGCCAGCAGCACGACAGGGAGGAGTCAGCCCCAGCATTTT.

The rearrangement uses TRBV9 and TRBJ2-7; 10 bases agree with TRBD2. This CDR3 region has 15 residues. Germline V gene sequence: CDR1 SGDLS, CDR2 YYNGEE. Trimming at V came to 3 bases and at J to 4 bases, leaving 7 bases not matched to a gene. The chain's CDR3 is CASSADSGGLYEQYF. Written as DNA, the CDR3 is TGTGCCAGCAGCGCTGATAGCGGGGGGTTATACGAGCAGTACTTC.

This rearrangement joins TRBV11-2 to TRBJ1-6, with no clear D. CDR1 and CDR2 (germline): SGHAT, FQNNGV. With 2 bases removed from V and 1 base from J, the gap between germline ends came to 9 bases. The CDR3 totals 16 residues. The CDR3 nucleotides are TGTGCCAGCAGCTTAATGGGGATGTCCTATAATTCACCCCTCCACTTT. It is translated as CASSLMGMSYNSPLHF.

This rearrangement joins TRBV28 to TRBJ2-7; perhaps TRBD1 as D (7 bases). The germline gives CDR1 MDHEN, CDR2 SYDVKM. The ends were cut back, 10 bases at V and 4 bases at J, with 17 bases in the middle. This CDR3 has 13 amino acids. As DNA, the CDR3 is TGTGCCACCCGACGTCCAGGGGGGTACGAGCAGTACTTC. Translating it yields CATRRPGGYEQYF.

The V call is TRBV27, the J call TRBJ1-5; no definite D call. CDR1 is MNHEY, CDR2 SMNVEV, per germline (reference sequence). Trimming cost V 5 bases and J 1 base, with 6 bases left between them. The CDR3 runs 13 residues. The CDR3 sequence: CASSPASNQPQHF. DNA for the CDR3: TGTGCCAGCAGTCCCGCCAGCAATCAGCCCCAGCATTTT.

The J gene is TRBJ2-5, the V gene TRBV5-8; no clear D. The CDR3 has 11 residues. The V end lost 5 bases, the J end lost 2 bases, and 4 bases lay between the germline ends. In germline, CDR1 is SGHTS, CDR2 YDEGEE. CDR3 protein: CASRTQETQYF. As DNA, the CDR3 is TGTGCCAGCAGGACACAAGAGACCCAGTACTTC.